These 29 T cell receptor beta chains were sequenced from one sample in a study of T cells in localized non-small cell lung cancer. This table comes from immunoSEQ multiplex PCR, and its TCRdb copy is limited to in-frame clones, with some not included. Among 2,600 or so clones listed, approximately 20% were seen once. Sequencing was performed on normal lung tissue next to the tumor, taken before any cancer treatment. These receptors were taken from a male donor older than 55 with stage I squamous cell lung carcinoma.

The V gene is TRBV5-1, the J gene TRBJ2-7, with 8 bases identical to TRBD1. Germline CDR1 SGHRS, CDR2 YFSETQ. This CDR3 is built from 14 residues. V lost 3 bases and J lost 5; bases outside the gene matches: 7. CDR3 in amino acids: CASSSGQVSNEQYF. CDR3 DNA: TGCGCCAGCAGCTCGGGACAGGTTAGCAACGAGCAGTACTTC.

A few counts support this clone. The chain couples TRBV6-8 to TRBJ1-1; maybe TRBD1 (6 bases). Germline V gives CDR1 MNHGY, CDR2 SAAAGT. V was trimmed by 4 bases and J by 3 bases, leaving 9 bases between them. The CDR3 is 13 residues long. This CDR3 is CASSWGAHTEAFF. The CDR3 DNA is TGTGCCAGCAGTTGGGGGGCGCACACTGAAGCTTTCTTT.

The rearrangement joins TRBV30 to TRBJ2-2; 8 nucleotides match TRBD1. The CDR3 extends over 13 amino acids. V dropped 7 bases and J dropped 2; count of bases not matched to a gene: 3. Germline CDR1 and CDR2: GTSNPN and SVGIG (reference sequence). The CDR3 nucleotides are TGTGCCTTGGACAGGGCCAACACCGGGGAGCTGTTTTTT. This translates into CALDRANTGELFF.

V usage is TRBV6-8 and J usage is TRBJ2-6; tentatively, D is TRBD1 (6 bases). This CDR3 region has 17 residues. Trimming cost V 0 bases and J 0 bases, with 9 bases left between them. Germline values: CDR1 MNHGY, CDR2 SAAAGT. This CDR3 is CASSYSSDSSGANVLTF. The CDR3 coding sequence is TGTGCCAGCAGTTACTCCTCGGACAGCTCTGGGGCCAACGTCCTGACTTTC.

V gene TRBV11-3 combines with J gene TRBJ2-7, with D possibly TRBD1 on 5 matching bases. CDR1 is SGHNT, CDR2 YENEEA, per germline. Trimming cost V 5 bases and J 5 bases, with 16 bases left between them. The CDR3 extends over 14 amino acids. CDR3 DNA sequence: TGTGCCAGCAGCCAAGGGGCGTCGGGTGACGAGCAGTACTTC. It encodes CASSQGASGDEQYF. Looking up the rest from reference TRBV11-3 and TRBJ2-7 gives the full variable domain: EAGVVQSPRYKIIEKKQPVAFWCNPISGHNTLYWYLQNLGQGPELLIRYENEEAVDDSQLPKDRFSAERLKGVDSTLKIQPAELGDSAVYLCASSQGASGDEQYFGPGTRLTVT.

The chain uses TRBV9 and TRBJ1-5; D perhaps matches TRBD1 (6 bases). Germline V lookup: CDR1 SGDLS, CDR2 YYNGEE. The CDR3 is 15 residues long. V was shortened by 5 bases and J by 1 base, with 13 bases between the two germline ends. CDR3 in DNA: TGTGCCAGCAGTGGGGGACAACCGAGCAATCAGCCCCAGCATTTT. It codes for CASSGGQPSNQPQHF.

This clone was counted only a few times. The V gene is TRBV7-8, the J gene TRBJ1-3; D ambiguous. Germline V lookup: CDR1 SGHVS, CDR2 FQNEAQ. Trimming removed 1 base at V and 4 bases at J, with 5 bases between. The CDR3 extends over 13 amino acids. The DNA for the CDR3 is TGTGCCAGCAGCTTAGTGGGAGGAAACACCATATATTTT. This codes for CASSLVGGNTIYF.

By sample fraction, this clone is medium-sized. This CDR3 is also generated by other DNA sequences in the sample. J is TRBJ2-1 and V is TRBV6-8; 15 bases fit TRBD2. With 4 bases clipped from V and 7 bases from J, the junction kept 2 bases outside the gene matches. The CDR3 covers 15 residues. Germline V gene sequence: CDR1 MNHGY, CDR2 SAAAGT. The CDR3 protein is CASSLGTSGRNEQFF. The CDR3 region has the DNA TGTGCCAGCAGTTTAGGGACTAGCGGGAGGAATGAGCAGTTCTTC.

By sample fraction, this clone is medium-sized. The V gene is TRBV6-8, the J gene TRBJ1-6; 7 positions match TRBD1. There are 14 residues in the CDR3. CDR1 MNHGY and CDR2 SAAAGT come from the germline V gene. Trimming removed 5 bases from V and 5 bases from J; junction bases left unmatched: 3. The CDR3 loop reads CASSPDRDNSPLHF. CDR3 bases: TGTGCCAGCAGTCCCGACAGGGATAATTCACCCCTCCACTTT.

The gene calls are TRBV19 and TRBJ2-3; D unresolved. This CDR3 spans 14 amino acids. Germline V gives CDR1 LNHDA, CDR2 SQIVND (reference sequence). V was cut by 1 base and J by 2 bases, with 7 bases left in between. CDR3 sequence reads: CASSIASLTDTQYF. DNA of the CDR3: TGTGCCAGTAGTATAGCCTCGCTCACAGATACGCAGTATTTT.

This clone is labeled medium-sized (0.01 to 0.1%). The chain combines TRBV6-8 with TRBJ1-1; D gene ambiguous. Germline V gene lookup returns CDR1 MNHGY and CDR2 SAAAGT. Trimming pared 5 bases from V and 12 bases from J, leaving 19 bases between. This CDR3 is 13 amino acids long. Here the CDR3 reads CASSDRSLSVTFF. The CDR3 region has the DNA TGTGCCAGCAGTGACCGGTCCCTTTCCGTAACTTTCTTT.

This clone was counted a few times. The CDR3 loop is CASSLVGGPNTEAFF. The DNA for the CDR3 is TGTGCCAGCAGCTTGGTGGGGGGCCCGAACACTGAAGCTTTCTTT. The chain employs TRBV11-3 and TRBJ1-1; D perhaps matches TRBD1 (6 bases). CDR3 length: 15 residues. V lost 3 bases, J lost 1 base, and 12 bases lay in between. Germline lookup yields CDR1 SGHNT and CDR2 YENEEA.

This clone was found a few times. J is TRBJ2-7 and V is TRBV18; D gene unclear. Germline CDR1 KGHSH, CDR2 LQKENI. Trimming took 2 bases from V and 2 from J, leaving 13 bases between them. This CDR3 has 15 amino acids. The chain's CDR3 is CASSPSVGSAYEQYF. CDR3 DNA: TGTGCCAGCTCACCATCGGTAGGCAGCGCCTACGAGCAGTACTTC.

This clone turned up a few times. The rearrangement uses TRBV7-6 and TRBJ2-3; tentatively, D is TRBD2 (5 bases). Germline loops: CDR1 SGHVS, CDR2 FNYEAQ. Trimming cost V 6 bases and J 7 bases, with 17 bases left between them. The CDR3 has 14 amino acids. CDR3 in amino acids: CASRSTSRSNTQYF. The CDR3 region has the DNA TGTGCCAGCAGATCCACTAGTCGTTCAAATACGCAGTATTTT.

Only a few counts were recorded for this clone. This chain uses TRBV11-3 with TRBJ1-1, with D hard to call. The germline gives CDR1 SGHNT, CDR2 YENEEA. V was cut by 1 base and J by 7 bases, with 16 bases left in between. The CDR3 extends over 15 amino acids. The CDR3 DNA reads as TGTGCCAGCAGCTTAGTTCGGGGATTAGCGGGTGAAGCTTTCTTT. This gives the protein CASSLVRGLAGEAFF.

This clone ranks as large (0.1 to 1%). The CDR3 nucleotides are TGTGCCAGCAGCGTACCCCCGAACACCGGGGAGCTGTTTTTT. It codes for CASSVPPNTGELFF. V is TRBV9 and J is TRBJ2-2; D is uncertain. CDR1 is SGDLS, CDR2 YYNGEE, per germline. V lost 1 base to trimming and J lost 0 bases, with 4 bases between them. The CDR3 contains 14 residues.

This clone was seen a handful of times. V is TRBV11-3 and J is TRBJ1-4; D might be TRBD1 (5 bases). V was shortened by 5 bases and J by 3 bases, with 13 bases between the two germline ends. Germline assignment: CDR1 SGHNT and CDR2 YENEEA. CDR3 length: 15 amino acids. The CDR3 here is CASSPEGRSNEKLFF. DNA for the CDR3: TGTGCCAGCAGCCCGGAGGGGCGGTCTAATGAAAAACTGTTTTTT. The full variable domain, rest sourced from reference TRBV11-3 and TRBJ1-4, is EAGVVQSPRYKIIEKKQPVAFWCNPISGHNTLYWYLQNLGQGPELLIRYENEEAVDDSQLPKDRFSAERLKGVDSTLKIQPAELGDSAVYLCASSPEGRSNEKLFFGSGTQLSVL.

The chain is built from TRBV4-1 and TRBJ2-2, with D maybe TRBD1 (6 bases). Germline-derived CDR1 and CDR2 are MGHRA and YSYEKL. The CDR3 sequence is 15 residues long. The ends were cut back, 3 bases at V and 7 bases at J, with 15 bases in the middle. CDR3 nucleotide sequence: TGCGCCAGCAGCCAGGGAACAGGGTCCATCGGGGAGCTGTTTTTT. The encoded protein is CASSQGTGSIGELFF.

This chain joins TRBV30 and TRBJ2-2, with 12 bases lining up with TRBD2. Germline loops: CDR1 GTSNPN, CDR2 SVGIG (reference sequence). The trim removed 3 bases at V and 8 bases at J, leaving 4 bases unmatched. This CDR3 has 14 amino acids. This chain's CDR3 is CAWRTTSGSGELFF. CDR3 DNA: TGTGCCTGGAGGACGACTAGCGGGAGTGGGGAGCTGTTTTTT.

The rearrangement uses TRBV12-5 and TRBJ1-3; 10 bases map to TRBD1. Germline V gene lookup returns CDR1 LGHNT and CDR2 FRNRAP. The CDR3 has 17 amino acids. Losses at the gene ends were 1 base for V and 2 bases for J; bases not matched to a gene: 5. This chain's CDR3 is CASGLETGTGAGNTIYF. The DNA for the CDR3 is TGTGCTAGTGGTTTGGAAACCGGGACAGGGGCTGGAAACACCATATATTTT.

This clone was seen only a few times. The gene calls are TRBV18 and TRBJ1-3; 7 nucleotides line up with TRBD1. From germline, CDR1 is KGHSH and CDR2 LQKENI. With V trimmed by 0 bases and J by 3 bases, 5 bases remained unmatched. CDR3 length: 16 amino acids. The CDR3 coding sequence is TGTGCCAGCTCACCACCGTCAAGGGGGCTTGGAAACACCATATATTTT. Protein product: CASSPPSRGLGNTIYF.

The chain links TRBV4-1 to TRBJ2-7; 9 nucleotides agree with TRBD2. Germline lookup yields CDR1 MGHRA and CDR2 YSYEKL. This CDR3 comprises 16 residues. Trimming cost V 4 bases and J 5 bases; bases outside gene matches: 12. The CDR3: CASSRASGAPGDEQYF. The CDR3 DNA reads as TGCGCCAGCAGCCGAGCTAGCGGGGCTCCTGGTGACGAGCAGTACTTC.

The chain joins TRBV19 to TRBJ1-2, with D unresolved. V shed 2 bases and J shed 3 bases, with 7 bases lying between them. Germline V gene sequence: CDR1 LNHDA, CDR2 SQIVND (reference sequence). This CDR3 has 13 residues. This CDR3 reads CASSIMGHYGYTF. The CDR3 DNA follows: TGTGCCAGTAGTATAATGGGTCACTATGGCTACACCTTC. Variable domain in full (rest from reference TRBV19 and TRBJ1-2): DGGITQSPKYLFRKEGQNVTLSCEQNLNHDAMYWYRQDPGQGLRLIYYSQIVNDFQKGDIAEGYSVSREKKESFPLTVTSAQKNPTAFYLCASSIMGHYGYTFGSGTRLTVV.

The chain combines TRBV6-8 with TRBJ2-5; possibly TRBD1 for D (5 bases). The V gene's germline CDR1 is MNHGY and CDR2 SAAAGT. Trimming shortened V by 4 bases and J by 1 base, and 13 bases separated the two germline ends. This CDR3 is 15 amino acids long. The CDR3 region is CASSLAGPPQETQYF. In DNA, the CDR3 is TGTGCCAGCAGTTTAGCAGGGCCTCCCCAAGAGACCCAGTACTTC.

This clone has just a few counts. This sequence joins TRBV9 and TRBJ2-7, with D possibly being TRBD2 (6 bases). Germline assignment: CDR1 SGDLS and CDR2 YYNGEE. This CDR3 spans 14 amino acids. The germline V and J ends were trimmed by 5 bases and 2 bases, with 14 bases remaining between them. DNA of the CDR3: TGTGCCAGCAGGGCCGGGACTCATACCTACGAGCAGTACTTC. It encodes CASRAGTHTYEQYF.

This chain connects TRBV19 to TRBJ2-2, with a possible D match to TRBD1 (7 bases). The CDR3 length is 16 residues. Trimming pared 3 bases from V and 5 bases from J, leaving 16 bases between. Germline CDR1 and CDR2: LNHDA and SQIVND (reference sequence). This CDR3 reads CASSISPGGLTGELFF. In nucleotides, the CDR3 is TGTGCCAGTAGTATTTCCCCAGGGGGGTTGACCGGGGAGCTGTTTTTT.

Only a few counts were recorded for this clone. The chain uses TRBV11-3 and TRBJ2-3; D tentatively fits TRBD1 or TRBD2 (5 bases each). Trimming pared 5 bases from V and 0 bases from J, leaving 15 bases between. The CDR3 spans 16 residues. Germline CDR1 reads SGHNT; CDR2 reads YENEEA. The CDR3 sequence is CASSRTWGGSTDTQYF. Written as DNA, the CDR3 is TGTGCCAGCAGCCGGACTTGGGGCGGGAGCACAGATACGCAGTATTTT.

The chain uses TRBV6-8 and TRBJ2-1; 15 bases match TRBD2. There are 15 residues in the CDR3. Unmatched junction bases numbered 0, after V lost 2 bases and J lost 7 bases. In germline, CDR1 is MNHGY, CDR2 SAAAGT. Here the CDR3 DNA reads TGTGCCAGCAGTTACGGGACTAGCGGGGGGAATGAGCAGTTCTTC. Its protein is CASSYGTSGGNEQFF.

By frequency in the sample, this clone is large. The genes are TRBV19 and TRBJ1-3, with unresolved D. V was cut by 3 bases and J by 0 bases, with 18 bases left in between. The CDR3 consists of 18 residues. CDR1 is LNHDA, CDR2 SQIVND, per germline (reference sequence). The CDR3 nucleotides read TGTGCCAGTAGTATTTTTGTAAGCGGCAGCTCCTCTGGAAACACCATATATTTT. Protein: CASSIFVSGSSSGNTIYF.